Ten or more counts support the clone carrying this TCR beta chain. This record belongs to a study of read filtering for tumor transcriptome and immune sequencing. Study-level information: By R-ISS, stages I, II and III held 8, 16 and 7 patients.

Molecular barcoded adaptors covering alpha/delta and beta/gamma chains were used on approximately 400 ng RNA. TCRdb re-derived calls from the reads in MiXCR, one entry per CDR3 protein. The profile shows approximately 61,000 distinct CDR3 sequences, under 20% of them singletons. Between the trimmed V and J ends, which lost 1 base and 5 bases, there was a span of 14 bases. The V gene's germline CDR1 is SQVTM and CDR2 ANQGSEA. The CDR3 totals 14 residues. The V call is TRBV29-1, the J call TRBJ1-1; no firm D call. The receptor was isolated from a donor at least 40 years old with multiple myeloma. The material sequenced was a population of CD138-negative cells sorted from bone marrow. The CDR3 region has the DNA TGCAGCGTTGAAGCCCGGCTCCGTCCGACTGAAGCTTTCTTT. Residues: CSVEARLRPTEAFF.